The clone carrying this T cell receptor (beta chain) occurred many times. Its cognate antigen is unknown. The germline V and J ends were trimmed by 3 bases and 2 bases, with 11 bases remaining between them. The CDR3 consists of 14 residues. Germline values: CDR1 SGHRS, CDR2 YFSETQ. The data belong to a study of CD8 T cells in ankylosing spondylitis. Study-level findings and limits: Enrichment of disease-linked clones was reportedly significant in matched ankylosing spondylitis synovial fluid. Disease-linked clones were CD8+ and relatively rare in peripheral blood. Ankylosing spondylitis blood appeared to carry a characteristic TCR beta motif of seven to nine highly homologous variants.

Generation of TCR beta libraries employed quantitative 5'-RACE incorporating molecular barcodes. TCRdb re-called the 5' RACE reads with MiXCR, one entry per CDR3 protein. The sample includes some 200,000 distinct CDR3 sequences, about 13% of them seen just once. The sequence was collected from a male donor with ankylosing spondylitis or in good health (not recorded which). The sequenced material came from blood, either unsorted or a sorted T cell fraction (not recorded which). The genes are TRBV5-1 and TRBJ1-1; D possibly corresponds to TRBD1 (5 bases). The CDR3 spells CASSSETDNTEAFF. CDR3 bases: TGCGCCAGCAGCTCAGAGACAGATAACACTGAAGCTTTCTTT.